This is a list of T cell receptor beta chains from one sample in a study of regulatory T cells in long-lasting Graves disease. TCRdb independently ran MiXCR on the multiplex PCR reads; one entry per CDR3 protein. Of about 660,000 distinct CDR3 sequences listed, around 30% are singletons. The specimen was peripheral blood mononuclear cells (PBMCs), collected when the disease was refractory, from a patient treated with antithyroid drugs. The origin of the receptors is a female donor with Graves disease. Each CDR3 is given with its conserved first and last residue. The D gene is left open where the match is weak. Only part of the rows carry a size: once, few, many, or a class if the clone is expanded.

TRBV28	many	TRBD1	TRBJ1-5	CASEQGNQPQHF	TGTGCCAGCGAACAGGGGAATCAGCCCCAGCATTTT
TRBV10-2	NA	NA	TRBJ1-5	CASSDSGSRNQPQHF	TGCGCCAGCAGTGATTCGGGGTCCCGCAATCAGCCCCAGCATTTT
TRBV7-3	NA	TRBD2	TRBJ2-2	CASSPGAAGAGELFF	TGTGCCAGCAGCCCCGGGGCAGCGGGAGCCGGGGAGCTGTTTTTT
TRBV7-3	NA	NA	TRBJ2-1	CASSLDGGVVNEQFF	TGTGCCAGCAGCTTAGACGGCGGAGTCGTGAATGAGCAGTTCTTC
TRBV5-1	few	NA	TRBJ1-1	CASSLSNEAFF	TGCGCCAGCAGCCTCAGCAATGAAGCTTTCTTT
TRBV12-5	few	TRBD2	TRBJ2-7	CASGTTSGYYEQYF	TGTGCTAGTGGTACTACTAGCGGTTACTACGAGCAGTACTTC
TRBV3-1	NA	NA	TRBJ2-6	CASRLSSGANVLTF	TGTGCCAGCAGACTGAGCTCTGGGGCCAACGTCCTGACTTTC
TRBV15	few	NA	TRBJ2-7	CATSRDPRSYEQYF	TGTGCCACCAGCAGAGATCCTCGGAGCTACGAGCAGTACTTC
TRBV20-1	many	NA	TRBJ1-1	CSARDGTNTEAFF	TGCAGTGCTAGAGATGGGACGAACACTGAAGCTTTCTTT
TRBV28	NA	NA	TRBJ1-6	CAIRAGPDYNSPLHF	TGTGCCATCAGGGCAGGGCCGGATTATAATTCACCCCTCCACTTT
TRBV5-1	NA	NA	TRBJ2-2	CASSYARAANTGELLF	TGCGCCAGCAGCTACGCGAGGGCAGCGAACACCGGGGAGCTGCTTTTT
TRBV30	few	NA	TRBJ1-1	CAWTTGWTEAFF	TGTGCCTGGACAACAGGGTGGACTGAAGCTTTCTTT
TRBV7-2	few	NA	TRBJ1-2	CASSLVVGHFYGYTF	TGTGCCAGCAGCTTAGTGGTTGGACACTTCTATGGCTACACCTTC
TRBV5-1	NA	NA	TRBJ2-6	CASSSGKGSGANVLTF	TGCGCCAGCAGCTCAGGGAAGGGCTCTGGGGCCAACGTCCTGACTTTC
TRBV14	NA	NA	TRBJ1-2	CASSQEFPGPDGYTF	TGTGCCAGCAGCCAAGAGTTTCCGGGACCGGATGGCTACACCTTC
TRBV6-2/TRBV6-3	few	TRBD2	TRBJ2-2	CASSFREATNTGELFF	TGTGCCAGCAGTTTCCGGGAGGCCACGAACACCGGGGAGCTGTTTTTT
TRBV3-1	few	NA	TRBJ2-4	CASSQMAGLAKNIQYF	TGTGCCAGCAGCCAAATGGCGGGATTGGCCAAAAACATTCAGTACTTC
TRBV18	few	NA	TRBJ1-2	CASSPARTSLHGYTF	TGTGCCAGCTCACCAGCCCGGACCTCTCTCCATGGCTACACCTTC
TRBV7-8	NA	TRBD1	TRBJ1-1	CASSSPGQSTEAFF	TGTGCCAGCAGCTCACCGGGACAGAGCACTGAAGCTTTCTTT
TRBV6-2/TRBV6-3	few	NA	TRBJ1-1	CASSYNRAGLTEAFF	TGTGCCAGCAGTTACAACAGGGCCGGACTAACTGAAGCTTTCTTT